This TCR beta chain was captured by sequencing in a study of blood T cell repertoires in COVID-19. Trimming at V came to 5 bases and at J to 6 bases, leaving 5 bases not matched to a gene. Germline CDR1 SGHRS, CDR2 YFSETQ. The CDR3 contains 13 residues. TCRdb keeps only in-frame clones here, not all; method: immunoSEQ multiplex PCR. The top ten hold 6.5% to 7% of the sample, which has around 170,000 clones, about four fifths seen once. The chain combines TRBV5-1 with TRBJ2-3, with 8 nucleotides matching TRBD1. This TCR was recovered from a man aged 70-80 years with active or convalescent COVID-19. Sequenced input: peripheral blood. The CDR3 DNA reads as TGCGCCAGCAGTACAGGGGGTAGTGATACGCAGTATTTT. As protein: CASSTGGSDTQYF.